These 9 T cell receptor beta chains came from one sample sequenced in a study of CD8+CD57+ T cells in acquired aplastic anemia. By flow cytometry, patients selected for sequencing had shown an expansion of CD8+CD57+ cells. Genomic DNA templated the TCR beta VDJ and CDR3 profiling. TCRdb processed the reads anew with MiXCR; each CDR3 protein has one entry. The sample lists some 160,000 distinct CDR3 sequences; around 52% were seen once. Material for sequencing was sorted CD4+, CD8+, or CD8+CD57+ T cells (not recorded which) from PBMCs. The receptors originated from a human donor with aplastic anemia.

This clonotype has ten or more counts. The V and J genes are TRBV6-5 and TRBJ2-7, with TRBD1 identical over 7 bases. Trimming at V came to 4 bases and at J to 11 bases, leaving 8 bases not matched to a gene. The CDR3 covers 12 residues. Germline V gene sequence: CDR1 MNHEY, CDR2 SVGAGI. CDR3 nucleotide sequence: TGTGCCAGCAGTTCGGGACAGCACGGGGAGTACTTC. Translated, it gives CASSSGQHGEYF.

The rearrangement joins TRBV7-9 to TRBJ2-5; a weak D match, TRBD1 (6 bases). There are 15 residues in the CDR3. Germline assignment: CDR1 SEHNR and CDR2 FQNEAQ (reference sequence). The V and J ends lost 3 bases and 0 bases respectively, with 11 bases between them. The DNA of the CDR3 is TGTGCCAGCAGCTTCTCGGCAGGGGACCAAGAGACCCAGTACTTC. Protein: CASSFSAGDQETQYF.

V is TRBV7-9 and J is TRBJ1-6, with 7 bases identical to TRBD1. The CDR3 runs to 13 residues. Losses at the gene ends were 8 bases for V and 10 bases for J; bases not matched to a gene: 8. Germline CDR1 SEHNR, CDR2 FQNEAQ (reference sequence). DNA for the CDR3: TGTGCCAGCCGACAGGGTAGAGAATCACCCCTCCACTTT. Its protein product is CASRQGRESPLHF.

There are many counts of this clonotype. The CDR3 nucleotides read TGTGCCAGCAGTTTTAGGGTCTACGAGCAGTACTTC. Amino acids: CASSFRVYEQYF. The J gene is TRBJ2-7, the V gene TRBV6-5; D unresolved. Trimming pared 4 bases from V and 3 bases from J, leaving 7 bases between. Germline V gene sequence: CDR1 MNHEY, CDR2 SVGAGI. The length of the CDR3 is 12 residues.

The table lists this clonotype with many counts. V is TRBV7-8 and J is TRBJ2-5; 9 positions agree with TRBD1. V gave up 1 base and J gave up 0 bases; unmatched junction bases: 6. Per germline, CDR1 SGHVS and CDR2 FQNEAQ. This CDR3 spans 17 amino acids. The CDR3 bases are TGTGCCAGCAGCTTAGTCAACCGGACAGGGGACCAAGAGACCCAGTACTTC. Translation gives CASSLVNRTGDQETQYF.

The chain links TRBV5-1 to TRBJ1-1, with D perhaps matching TRBD1 (5 bases). Germline CDR1 and CDR2: SGHRS and YFSETQ. The CDR3 totals 17 residues. V lost 0 bases, J lost 3 bases, and 18 bases lay in between. CDR3 sequence: CASSLAGAGSQDTEAFF. DNA of the CDR3: TGCGCCAGCAGCTTGGCCGGGGCAGGTAGTCAGGACACTGAAGCTTTCTTT.

This clonotype was counted many times. This sequence joins TRBV9 and TRBJ2-5; maybe TRBD2 (6 bases). This CDR3 comprises 14 residues. The germline V gene encodes CDR1 SGDLS and CDR2 YYNGEE. V lost 0 bases and J 5 bases, leaving 11 bases between the germline ends. The CDR3 sequence is CASSVAGGDETQYF. DNA for the CDR3: TGTGCCAGCAGCGTAGCAGGAGGGGACGAGACCCAGTACTTC.

The chain couples TRBV24-1 to TRBJ2-2, with no clear D. With 3 bases removed from V and 3 bases from J, the gap between germline ends came to 13 bases. This CDR3 region has 16 residues. CDR1 is KGHDR and CDR2 is SFDVKD in the germline V gene. The CDR3: CATSDPGLFDTGELFF. As DNA, the CDR3 is TGTGCCACCAGTGATCCCGGCCTCTTCGACACCGGGGAGCTGTTTTTT.

Many counts were recorded for this clonotype. V usage is TRBV4-3 and J usage is TRBJ2-7; D not resolved. This CDR3 has 16 amino acids. Trimming cost V 0 bases and J 0 bases, with 12 bases left between them. Per the germline V gene, CDR1 is LGHNA and CDR2 is YSLEER. The CDR3 protein is CASSQESGPRSYEQYF. DNA of the CDR3: TGCGCCAGCAGCCAAGAAAGTGGACCCCGCTCCTACGAGCAGTACTTC.